The T cell receptor (beta chain) described here comes from a study of blood T cell repertoires in COVID-19. Study information: COVID-19 samples collected from the United States, Italy and Spain covered acute and convalescent phases. T cells, B-cell-depleted T cells, or PBMCs supplied cDNA or gDNA.

Repertoires were generated with immunoSEQ multiplex PCR, while TCRdb's copy carries only in-frame clones and drops some. The sample lists roughly 190,000 clones, around nine tenths occurring once. The sequencing sample was made of PBMCs or T cells enriched from blood (not recorded which). The TCR was taken from a woman between 18 and 30 years old who had recovered from COVID-19.

The CDR3, as DNA: TGTGCCAGCAGCTTGTCGGATACGCAGTATTTT. Protein sequence: CASSLSDTQYF. The rearrangement links TRBV5-5 to TRBJ2-3; D is uncertain. The germline gives CDR1 SGHKS, CDR2 YYEKEE (reference sequence). V was pared by 1 base and J by 6 bases, with 3 bases between. The CDR3 loop spans 11 amino acids.